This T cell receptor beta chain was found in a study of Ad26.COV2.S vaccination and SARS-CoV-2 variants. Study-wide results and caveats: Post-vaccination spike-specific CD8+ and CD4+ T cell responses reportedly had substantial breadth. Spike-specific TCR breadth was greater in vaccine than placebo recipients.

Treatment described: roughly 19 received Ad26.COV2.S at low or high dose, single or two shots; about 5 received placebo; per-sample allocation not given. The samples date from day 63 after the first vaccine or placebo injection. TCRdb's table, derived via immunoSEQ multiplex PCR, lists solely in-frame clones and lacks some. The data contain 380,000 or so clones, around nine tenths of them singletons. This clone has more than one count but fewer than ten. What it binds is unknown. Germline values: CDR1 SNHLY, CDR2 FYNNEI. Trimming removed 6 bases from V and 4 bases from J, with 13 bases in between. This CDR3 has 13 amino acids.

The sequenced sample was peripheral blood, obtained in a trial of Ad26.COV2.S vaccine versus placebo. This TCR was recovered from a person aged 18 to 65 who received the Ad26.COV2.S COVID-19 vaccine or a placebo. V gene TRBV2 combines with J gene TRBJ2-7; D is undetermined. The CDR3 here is CASRLLPGYEQYF. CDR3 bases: TGTGCCAGCAGGCTCCTCCCAGGATACGAGCAGTACTTC.